This note documents a single T cell receptor beta chain sequence. Authors' processing steps: It was from reference gene primer amplification that nucleated cell counts were estimated. This table comes from immunoSEQ multiplex PCR, and its TCRdb copy is limited to in-frame clones, with some not included. D and trimming were read from the DNA, whereas the V and J calls and clone size are those reported in that table. The sample has about 280,000 clones; approximately 90% are singletons. The data belong to a study of blood T cell repertoires in COVID-19. On the study more broadly: Material from acute and convalescent COVID-19 was sourced from the United States, Italy and Spain. Sample material is recorded as cDNA or gDNA derived from T cells, B-cell-depleted T cells, or PBMCs.

This CDR3 is 17 amino acids long. Trimming removed 3 bases at V and 6 bases at J, with 23 bases between. Germline V gives CDR1 LGHNA, CDR2 YSLEER. The sample taken for sequencing was peripheral blood. The sequence was collected from a young woman with active or convalescent COVID-19. The chain is built from TRBV4-3 and TRBJ1-2; D might be TRBD1 (5 bases). CDR3 amino acids: CASSQQATGLGLHGYTF. Here the CDR3 DNA reads TGCGCCAGCAGCCAGCAGGCTACAGGTCTGGGACTTCATGGCTACACCTTC.